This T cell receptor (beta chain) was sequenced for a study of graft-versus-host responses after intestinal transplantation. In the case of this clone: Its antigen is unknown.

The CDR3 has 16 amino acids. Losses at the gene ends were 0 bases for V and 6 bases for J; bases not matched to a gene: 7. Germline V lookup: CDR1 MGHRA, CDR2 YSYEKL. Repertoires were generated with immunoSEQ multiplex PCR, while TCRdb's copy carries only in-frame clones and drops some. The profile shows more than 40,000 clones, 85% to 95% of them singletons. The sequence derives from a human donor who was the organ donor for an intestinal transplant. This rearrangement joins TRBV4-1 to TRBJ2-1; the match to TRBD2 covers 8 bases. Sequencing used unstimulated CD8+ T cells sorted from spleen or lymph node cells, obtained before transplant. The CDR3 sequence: CASSQDLSGGLNEQFF. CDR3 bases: TGCGCCAGCAGCCAAGATCTAAGCGGGGGCCTCAATGAGCAGTTCTTC.